These 24 T cell receptor beta chains share one sample of origin, sequenced in a study of T cells in Graves' hyperthyroidism and ophthalmopathy. TCR beta CDR3 regions were amplified from RNA transcripts. HTBI primers drove first-round RT-PCR of the TCR CDR3. From the multiplex PCR reads, TCRdb called clonotypes with MiXCR, one entry per CDR3 protein. The table has roughly 93,000 distinct CDR3 sequences, about 51% seen once. The sample consisted of blood. These receptors all stem from a woman aged 40 to 49 with Graves' hyperthyroidism.

This clonotype turned up a few times. A read error may explain this, as a much larger clone is one base away. V gene TRBV5-1 combines with J gene TRBJ2-5; no definite D call. The CDR3 contains 11 residues. Germline V CDR1 and CDR2: SGHRS, YFSETQ. Trimming took 4 bases from V and 5 from J, leaving 6 bases between them. The CDR3 sequence is CASSMPETQYF. CDR3 in DNA: TGCGCCAGCAGCATGCCTGAGACCCAGTACTTC. Full variable domain (missing parts from reference TRBV5-1 and TRBJ2-5): KAGVTQTPRYLIKTRGQQVTLSCSPISGHRSVSWYQQTPGQGLQFLFEYFSETQRNKGNFPGRFSGRQFSNSRSEMNVSTLELGDSALYLCASSMPETQYFGPGTRLLVL.

The chain uses TRBV25-1 and TRBJ1-2; D gene ambiguous. Trimming removed 5 bases at V and 5 bases at J, with 3 bases between. Germline V gene lookup returns CDR1 MGHDK and CDR2 SYGVNS. The CDR3 spans 10 residues. This CDR3 reads CASSFYGYTF. The CDR3 nucleotides are TGTGCCAGCAGTTTTTATGGCTACACCTTC.

V and J are TRBV9 and TRBJ1-2; possible D gene TRBD1, 6 bases. CDR1 and CDR2 (germline): SGDLS, YYNGEE. Trimming shortened V by 5 bases and J by 1 base, and 18 bases separated the two germline ends. CDR3 length: 16 residues. In nucleotides, the CDR3 is TGTGCCAGCAGAGGTGAAGGGGGGGTTGGTAACTATGGCTACACCTTC. Translated, it gives CASRGEGGVGNYGYTF.

The chain has TRBV7-2 and TRBJ2-7; 10 bases are a match to TRBD2. The ends lost 5 bases at V and 4 bases at J; junction bases unmatched: 14. There are 17 residues in the CDR3. Germline-derived CDR1 and CDR2 are SGHTA and FQGNSA. The CDR3 spells CASSVGPAGGPRYEQYF. The DNA for the CDR3 is TGTGCCAGCAGCGTAGGCCCAGCGGGAGGGCCCCGGTACGAGCAGTACTTC.

This clonotype has just one count. Germline is not matched at one junction end, which may reflect a read error. J is TRBJ1-1 and V is TRBV2; 8 positions match TRBD1. This CDR3 contains 14 residues. The germline V gene has CDR1 SNHLY and CDR2 FYNNEI. CDR3 nucleotides: TGTGCCAGCAGCGGACAGGGAAGAAACACTGAAGCTTCCTTT. Residues: CASSGQGRNTEASF.

The chain uses TRBV12-3 or TRBV12-4 and TRBJ1-4; possibly TRBD1 for D (5 bases). The CDR3 length is 13 residues. CDR3 loop: CASCSGGVGKLFF. CDR3 in DNA: TGTGCTAGTTGTTCGGGGGGGGTGGGAAAACTGTTTTTT.

This clonotype showed up many times. The gene calls are TRBV28 and TRBJ2-5; D might be TRBD1 (7 bases). The V end was cut by 5 bases, the J end by 4 bases, with 17 bases between. The CDR3 loop spans 15 amino acids. CDR1 and CDR2 from the germline V gene are MDHEN and SYDVKM. CDR3 in amino acids: CASSHIRGARETQYF. CDR3 bases: TGTGCCAGCAGTCACATCAGGGGGGCAAGAGAGACCCAGTACTTC.

This chain uses TRBV10-2 with TRBJ2-5, with D perhaps given as TRBD1 or TRBD2 (6 bases each). The CDR3 covers 15 residues. V lost 0 bases, J lost 4 bases, and 12 bases lay in between. Per the germline V gene, CDR1 is WSHSY and CDR2 is SAAADI. CDR3 nucleotides: TGCGCCAGCAGTGAGTCGACTCGGGGGCGAGAGACCCAGTACTTC. Translated: CASSESTRGRETQYF.

This clonotype appeared once. An end of the junction does not agree with germline; a read error may underlie this. This chain links TRBV7-9 with TRBJ1-5; weak D call: TRBD1 (6 bases). Germline lookup yields CDR1 SEHNR and CDR2 FQNEAQ (reference sequence). The CDR3 loop spans 14 amino acids. DNA of the CDR3: TGCGTCAGCAGCCAAGCGGACAGCGCGGGGCCCCAGCATTTT. The encoded protein is CVSSQADSAGPQHF.

This rearrangement joins TRBV12-3 or TRBV12-4 to TRBJ2-5; 10 nucleotides agree with TRBD2. Germline trimming cut 6 bases from V and 7 bases from J; bases unmatched to any gene: 14. The CDR3 runs 16 residues. The CDR3 nucleotides read TGTGCCAGCAGCATGGGACTTGGACTAGCGGCAAGGACCCAGTACTTC. This sequence encodes CASSMGLGLAARTQYF.

Concerning this clonotype itself: It is unclear where the CDR3 begins or ends on the DNA, so no DNA is shown, and the CDR3 is as TCRdb lists it. The V gene is TRBV29-1, the J gene TRBJ2-6; the tabulated D call, TRBD1, remains unverified against the DNA. The CDR3 has 10 residues if both end residues are counted. Per germline, CDR1 SQVTM and CDR2 ANQGSEA. This CDR3 reads CSVGGGTEAF.

For this clonotype: One base away lies a much larger clone, so this may be a sequencing read error. Given the absence of the conserved phenylalanine or tryptophan at the CDR3 end, a read error is likely. The rearrangement uses TRBV6-6 and TRBJ2-7; D call uncertain. This CDR3 is 12 amino acids long. The V gene's germline CDR1 is MNHNY and CDR2 SVGAGI (reference sequence). The V end lost 2 bases, the J end lost 2 bases, and 4 bases lay between the germline ends. In nucleotides, the CDR3 is TGTGCCAGCAGTTACACGCCCTACGAGCAGTACCTC. Translated: CASSYTPYEQYL.

The rearrangement links TRBV25-1 to TRBJ1-2; D is uncertain. Trimming pared 2 bases from V and 4 bases from J, leaving 8 bases between. The CDR3 has 13 residues. Germline V gene lookup returns CDR1 MGHDK and CDR2 SYGVNS. The CDR3 nucleotides are TGTGCCAGCAGTGAAGGTCCTGCCTATGGCTACACCTTC. Residues: CASSEGPAYGYTF.

This clonotype was picked up many times. The chain couples TRBV7-8 to TRBJ2-7; no firm D call. Germline V lookup: CDR1 SGHVS, CDR2 FQNEAQ. Trimming took off 5 bases at V and 4 bases at J, with 9 bases between the two ends. The CDR3 consists of 12 residues. The DNA for the CDR3 is TGTGCCAGCAGCCCAGCCTATTACGAGCAGTACTTC. It translates to CASSPAYYEQYF.

About this clonotype itself: Mismatch with germline at one junction end may stem from a read error. This chain uses TRBV5-6 with TRBJ2-3; TRBD2 is a possible D gene (5 bases). Germline V gene data show CDR1 as SGHDT and CDR2 as YYEEEE. The CDR3 is made up of 15 amino acids. CDR3: CASSSAAGHTDTQYF. CDR3 coding DNA: TGTGCCAGCAGCTCCGCCGCGGGTCACACAGACACGCAGTATTTT.

This rearrangement joins TRBV29-1 to TRBJ1-5; 8 bases match TRBD1. Germline lookup yields CDR1 SQVTM and CDR2 ANQGSEA. V shed 4 bases and J 6 bases; nucleotides not matched to a gene: 5. The CDR3 totals 13 residues. The CDR3 here is CSVAWTGSQPQHF. The CDR3 coding sequence is TGCAGCGTTGCGTGGACAGGGAGTCAGCCCCAGCATTTT.

This clonotype was counted ten times or more. The rearrangement links TRBV7-3 to TRBJ1-1; D uncertain. Germline V gene data show CDR1 as SGHTA and CDR2 as FQGTGA. The CDR3 runs 13 residues. The germline V and J ends were trimmed by 4 bases and 2 bases, with 8 bases remaining between them. CDR3 nucleotides: TGTGCCAGCAGCTCAGACTTCAACACTGAAGCTTTCTTT. Residues: CASSSDFNTEAFF.

Worth noting for this clonotype: The CDR3 does not close with the conserved phenylalanine or tryptophan, likely indicating a read error. The DNA is omitted, as the CDR3 cannot be located on it reliably, and the CDR3 follows TCRdb's listing. V gene TRBV9 combines with J gene TRBJ1-1; no DNA check was done on the table's D call, TRBD1. Per the germline V gene, CDR1 is SGDLS and CDR2 is YYNGEE. From its first to its last residue, the CDR3 has 9 amino acids. This CDR3 is CASSVGGGL.

This clonotype was detected a few times. The gene calls are TRBV6-5 and TRBJ1-3; no firm D call. The CDR3 has 11 residues. The ends were cut back, 6 bases at V and 4 bases at J, with 4 bases in the middle. Germline V lookup: CDR1 MNHEY, CDR2 SVGAGI. For the CDR3, the DNA is TGTGCCAGCAGCACAGGAAACACCATATATTTT. Residues: CASSTGNTIYF.

This clonotype came up a few times. The chain recombines TRBV9 with TRBJ1-5, with a weak D call TRBD1 (5 bases). V gave up 0 bases and J gave up 5 bases, with 9 bases separating them. CDR1 is SGDLS and CDR2 is YYNGEE in the germline V gene. This CDR3 region has 14 residues. The CDR3 sequence is CASSVGGGDQPQHF. As DNA, the CDR3 is TGTGCCAGCAGCGTAGGGGGGGGAGATCAGCCCCAGCATTTT.

This clonotype occurred a few times. The rearrangement uses TRBV7-9 and TRBJ1-6; 9 nucleotides align to TRBD1. The CDR3 is 15 residues long. Germline V CDR1 and CDR2: SEHNR, FQNEAQ (reference sequence). V lost 4 bases to trimming and J lost 8 bases; unmatched junction nucleotides: 6. The CDR3 here is CASSSTGQGDSPLHF. The DNA for the CDR3 is TGTGCCAGCAGCTCCACGGGACAGGGCGATTCACCCCTCCACTTT.

This clonotype was detected ten times or more. The V call is TRBV7-9, the J call TRBJ1-2; the match to TRBD1 covers 7 bases. The CDR3 is 14 amino acids. CDR1 is SEHNR and CDR2 is FQNEAQ in the germline V gene (reference sequence). After removal of 6 bases from V and 0 bases from J, the junction contained 4 bases not matched to a gene. The CDR3 is CASRGQGANYGYTF. Written as DNA, the CDR3 is TGTGCCAGCAGAGGGCAGGGGGCTAACTATGGCTACACCTTC.

This clonotype is medium-sized. V and J are TRBV9 and TRBJ2-6; 7 positions agree with TRBD1. Germline V gene lookup returns CDR1 SGDLS and CDR2 YYNGEE. Germline trimming cut 1 base from V and 0 bases from J; bases unmatched to any gene: 4. The CDR3 loop spans 17 amino acids. The CDR3 reads CASSVWDSRSGANVLTF. CDR3 DNA: TGTGCCAGCAGCGTATGGGACAGCCGCTCTGGGGCCAACGTCCTGACTTTC.

The rearrangement links TRBV10-2 to TRBJ1-1; D possibly corresponds to TRBD1 (6 bases). CDR1 and CDR2 (germline): WSHSY, SAAADI. The CDR3 sequence is 13 residues long. The ends were cut back, 7 bases at V and 5 bases at J, with 14 bases in the middle. The CDR3, as DNA: TGCGCCAGCACGTCGGGAGGGGGTACTGAAGCTTTCTTT. Translation: CASTSGGGTEAFF.